This T cell receptor (beta chain) was identified in a study of sequential checkpoint blockade in melanoma. Treatment in this sample: randomized to nivolumab then ipilimumab (arm A) or the reverse (arm B). Profiling relied on immunoSEQ multiplex PCR, and the TCRdb table lists in-frame clones only, not all of them. The data contain around 6,000 clones, around 48% of them singletons. Germline V gene data show CDR1 as LGHNA and CDR2 as YSLEER. The CDR3 contains 15 residues. Losses at the gene ends were 0 bases for V and 4 bases for J; bases not matched to a gene: 5. This sample comprised CD8+ T cells sorted from blood (inferred from file names), obtained from a patient given nivolumab and ipilimumab in sequence. This receptor was obtained from a human patient with melanoma. Some clones in this sample may be carry-over from other donors' samples. The rearrangement joins TRBV4-3 to TRBJ1-2, with 7 bases matching TRBD1. CDR3 protein: CASSQDPAGGYGYTF. The CDR3 region has the DNA TGCGCCAGCAGCCAAGATCCGGCAGGGGGCTATGGCTACACCTTC.